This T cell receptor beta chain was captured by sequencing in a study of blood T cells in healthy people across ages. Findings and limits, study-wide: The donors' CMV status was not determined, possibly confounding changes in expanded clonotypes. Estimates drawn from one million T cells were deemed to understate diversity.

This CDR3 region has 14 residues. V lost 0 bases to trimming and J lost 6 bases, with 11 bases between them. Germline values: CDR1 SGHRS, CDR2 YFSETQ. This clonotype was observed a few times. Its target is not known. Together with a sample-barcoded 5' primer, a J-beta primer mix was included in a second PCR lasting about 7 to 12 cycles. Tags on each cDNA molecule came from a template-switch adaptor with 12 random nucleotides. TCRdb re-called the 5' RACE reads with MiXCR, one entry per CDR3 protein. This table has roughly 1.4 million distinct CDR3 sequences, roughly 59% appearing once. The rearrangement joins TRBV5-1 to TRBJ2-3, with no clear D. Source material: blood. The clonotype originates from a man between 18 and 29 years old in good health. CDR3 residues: CASSLDRTVDTQYF. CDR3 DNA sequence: TGCGCCAGCAGCTTGGATAGGACGGTGGATACGCAGTATTTT.